This TCR beta chain emerged from a study of blood T cells in healthy people across ages. The use of a sample-barcoded 5' primer and a J-beta primer mix characterized a second PCR of roughly 7 to 11 cycles. TCRdb used MiXCR to reprocess the 5' RACE reads, holding one entry per CDR3 protein. The data show some 890,000 distinct CDR3 sequences, about 27% seen once. This clonotype was found many times. Its antigen is unknown. V was shortened by 7 bases and J by 2 bases, with 10 bases between the two germline ends. CDR3 length: 14 amino acids. The germline CDR1 and CDR2 sequences are SGHNT and YYREEE (reference sequence). Each donor supplied approximately 10 milliliters of peripheral blood. Study outcomes and limitations: Whereas aged donors had fewer naive CD4+ cells, long-lived donors had more of them and higher diversity.

The same specimen was also included in a second study, on T cells of mothers and their children.

This TCR came from a woman aged 40-49 years in good health. Sequenced: blood. The chain carries TRBV5-4 and TRBJ2-6; a possible D gene is TRBD1 (6 bases). CDR3 nucleotide sequence: TGTGCCAGCCCTACAGGGACTGGGGCCAACGTCCTGACTTTC. It encodes CASPTGTGANVLTF.